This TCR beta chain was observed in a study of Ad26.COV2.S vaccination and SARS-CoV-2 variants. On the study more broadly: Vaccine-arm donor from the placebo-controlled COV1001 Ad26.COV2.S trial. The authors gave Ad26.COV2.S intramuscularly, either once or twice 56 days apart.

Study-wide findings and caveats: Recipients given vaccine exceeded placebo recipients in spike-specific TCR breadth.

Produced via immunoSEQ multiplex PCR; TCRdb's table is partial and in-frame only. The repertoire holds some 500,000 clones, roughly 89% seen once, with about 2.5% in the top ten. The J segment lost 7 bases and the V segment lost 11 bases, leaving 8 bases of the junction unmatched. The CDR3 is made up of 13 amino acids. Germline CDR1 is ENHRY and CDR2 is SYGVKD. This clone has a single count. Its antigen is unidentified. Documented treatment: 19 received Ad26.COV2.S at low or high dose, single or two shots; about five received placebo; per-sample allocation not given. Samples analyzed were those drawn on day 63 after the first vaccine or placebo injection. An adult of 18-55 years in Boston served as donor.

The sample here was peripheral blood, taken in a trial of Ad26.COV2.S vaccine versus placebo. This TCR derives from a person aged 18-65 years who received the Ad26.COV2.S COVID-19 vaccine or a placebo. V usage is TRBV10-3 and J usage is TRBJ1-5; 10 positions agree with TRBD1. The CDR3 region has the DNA TGTGCCTCACGGACAGGGGGTGACCAGCCCCAGCATTTT. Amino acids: CASRTGGDQPQHF.